One sample yielded the 10 T cell receptor beta chains listed below, sequenced in a study of technical replicates of blood from several donors. The repertoire was sequenced with immunoSEQ multiplex PCR; TCRdb's copy has only in-frame clones and lacks some. There are tens of thousands of clones in the sample; 94% occur only once, and around 0.25% lies in the top ten. The sample was T cells isolated from PBMCs. The receptors shown here come from a human donor in good health.

This clone appeared a single time. The same CDR3 also results from other DNA sequences found in this sample. The chain is built from TRBV7-9 and TRBJ1-1; tentative D call: TRBD1 (5 bases). The CDR3 sequence is 13 residues long. CDR1 is SEHNR, CDR2 FQNEAQ, per germline (reference sequence). Trimming stripped 1 base from V and 5 bases from J, with 8 bases between. CDR3: CASSLERGTEAFF. The CDR3 DNA sequence: TGTGCCAGCAGCTTAGAAAGGGGTACTGAAGCTTTCTTT.

This clone is a singleton in its sample. The chain links TRBV5-1 to TRBJ2-1, with 7 bases aligning to TRBD2. CDR1 is SGHRS and CDR2 is YFSETQ in the germline V gene. The CDR3 is made up of 13 amino acids. The junction had 4 bases not matched to a gene; V was cut back by 6 bases and J by 4 bases. Here the CDR3 reads CASNRAGYNEQFF. The CDR3 nucleotides read TGCGCCAGCAACCGAGCGGGGTACAATGAGCAGTTCTTC.

The rearrangement uses TRBV2 and TRBJ2-5, with 7 bases identical to TRBD1. Germline V gene lookup returns CDR1 SNHLY and CDR2 FYNNEI. V lost 3 bases, J lost 13 bases, and 5 bases stayed unmatched. CDR3 length: 11 residues. The CDR3 region is CASSDEGAGYF. The CDR3 DNA is TGTGCCAGCAGTGACGAGGGGGCCGGGTACTTC.

The J gene is TRBJ1-1, the V gene TRBV18; D uncertain. Trimming stripped 0 bases from V and 1 base from J, with 6 bases between. The CDR3 contains 14 residues. CDR1 and CDR2 from the germline V gene are KGHSH and LQKENI. The CDR3 sequence is CASSPPQWNTEAFF. CDR3 sequence (DNA): TGTGCCAGCTCACCACCGCAGTGGAACACTGAAGCTTTCTTT. The variable domain in full, completed from reference TRBV18 and TRBJ1-1, reads NAGVMQNPRHLVRRRGQEARLRCSPMKGHSHVYWYRQLPEEGLKFMVYLQKENIIDESGMPKERFSAEFPKEGPSILRIQQVVRGDSAAYFCASSPPQWNTEAFFGQGTRLTVV.

V usage is TRBV11-2 and J usage is TRBJ2-1; 9 positions agree with TRBD2. V lost 3 bases to trimming and J lost 8 bases; unmatched junction nucleotides: 11. The CDR3 is 16 residues long. CDR1 is SGHAT and CDR2 is FQNNGV in the germline V gene. This CDR3 reads CASSLVAGEVVDEQFF. In DNA, the CDR3 is TGTGCCAGCAGCTTGGTAGCGGGGGAGGTTGTCGATGAGCAGTTCTTC.

This clone showed up just once. The chain recombines TRBV6-4 with TRBJ1-2; no reliable D call. This CDR3 region has 16 residues. CDR1 is MRHNA, CDR2 SNTAGT, per germline. V lost 0 bases and J 6 bases, leaving 17 bases between the germline ends. In DNA form, the CDR3 reads TGTGCCAGCAGTGACTCCGAGGGAGGGTTTAGGGATGGCTACACCTTC. Residues: CASSDSEGGFRDGYTF.

The rearrangement joins TRBV5-4 to TRBJ2-7; 9 bases map to TRBD2. The CDR3 length is 14 residues. CDR1 and CDR2 (germline): SGHNT, YYREEE (reference sequence). V shed 3 bases and J 12 bases; nucleotides not matched to a gene: 13. CDR3 DNA sequence: TGTGCCAGCAGCTATAGCGGGAGCCCCGAGACGGGGTACTTC. Translation gives CASSYSGSPETGYF.

V is TRBV7-2 and J is TRBJ2-7; the match to TRBD2 covers 10 bases. The germline CDR1 and CDR2 sequences are SGHTA and FQGNSA. This CDR3 spans 16 amino acids. The ends lost 5 bases at V and 4 bases at J; junction bases unmatched: 11. CDR3 residues: CASSVEPLAGMYEQYF. DNA of the CDR3: TGTGCCAGCAGCGTAGAACCACTAGCGGGAATGTACGAGCAGTACTTC. The whole variable domain, remainder taken from reference TRBV7-2 and TRBJ2-7, is GAGVSQSPSNKVTEKGKDVELRCDPISGHTALYWYRQSLGQGLEFLIYFQGNSAPDKSGLPSDRFSAERTGGSVSTLTIQRTQQEDSAVYLCASSVEPLAGMYEQYFGPGTRLTVT.

The chain combines TRBV5-1 with TRBJ2-7; D is unresolved. From germline, CDR1 is SGHRS and CDR2 YFSETQ. This CDR3 spans 13 amino acids. Deletions cut 4 bases from V and 6 bases from J, with 14 bases between. CDR3 residues: CASSPAGASEQYF. CDR3 DNA sequence: TGCGCCAGCAGCCCCGCTGGAGCTTCCGAGCAGTACTTC.

This rearrangement joins TRBV4-1 to TRBJ2-7; 9 bases align to TRBD2. The V gene's germline CDR1 is MGHRA and CDR2 YSYEKL. CDR3 length: 18 amino acids. The V and J ends lost 2 bases and 0 bases, in that order; junction bases with no gene match: 11. CDR3 amino acids: CASSQFEVLAGYSYEQYF. The CDR3 coding sequence is TGCGCCAGCAGCCAATTCGAAGTCCTAGCGGGGTACTCCTACGAGCAGTACTTC.